One sample yielded the 19 T cell receptor beta chains listed below, sequenced in a study of T cells in Graves' hyperthyroidism and ophthalmopathy. Authors of the study amplified TCR beta CDR3 regions from RNA transcripts. With the HTBI primer set, the TCR CDR3 went through a first round of RT-PCR. TCRdb fed the multiplex PCR reads into MiXCR, producing one record per CDR3 protein. The sample contains 250,000 to 350,000 distinct CDR3 sequences, about 20% of which appear only once. The sequenced sample consisted of blood. The receptors were sampled from a man aged 25 to 40 with Graves' ophthalmopathy.

Regarding this clonotype: Its ends do not fully match the called genes, so a read error is possible. The chain carries TRBV2 and TRBJ2-1; maybe TRBD1 (5 bases). Germline-derived CDR1 and CDR2 are SNHLY and FYNNEI. This CDR3 spans 12 amino acids. This CDR3 is CASSEGKGPFLF. The CDR3 nucleotides read TGTGCCAGCAGTGAAGGGAAGGGGCCGTTTCTCTTC.

This clonotype was recorded at least ten times. J is TRBJ2-7 and V is TRBV5-1; the match to TRBD2 covers 8 bases. This CDR3 spans 15 amino acids. The V and J ends lost 0 bases and 0 bases, in that order; junction bases with no gene match: 2. Germline V gene data show CDR1 as SGHRS and CDR2 as YFSETQ. This chain's CDR3 is CASSLGSGGSYEQYF. The DNA for the CDR3 is TGCGCCAGCAGCTTGGGGAGCGGGGGCTCCTACGAGCAGTACTTC.

As for this clonotype: One junction end does not reproduce the germline sequence, and a read error may be involved. The V and J genes are TRBV3-1 and TRBJ2-2; a weak D match, TRBD2 (5 bases). Per the germline V gene, CDR1 is LGHDT and CDR2 is YNNKEL (reference sequence). The CDR3 loop spans 14 amino acids. CDR3 sequence: CASSRDSSTGELSF. Here the CDR3 DNA reads TGTGCCAGCAGCCGGGATTCCAGCACCGGGGAGCTGTCTTTT.

This clonotype was seen more than once but under ten times. This could be a read error, since a much larger clone is one nucleotide away. The chain employs TRBV3-1 and TRBJ2-7; D not certain. Germline loops: CDR1 LGHDT, CDR2 YNNKEL (reference sequence). Trimming shortened V by 6 bases and J by 2 bases, and 5 bases separated the two germline ends. This CDR3 has 11 amino acids. The CDR3 sequence: CASSTPYEQYF. The CDR3 coding sequence is TGTGCCAGCAGTACCCCCTACGAGCAGTACTTC.

This clonotype was observed many times. The rearrangement links TRBV20-1 to TRBJ1-5; D ambiguous. Trimming took off 1 base at V and 6 bases at J, with 10 bases between the two ends. Germline lookup yields CDR1 DFQATT and CDR2 SNEGSKA (reference sequence). The CDR3 is 13 amino acids. The chain's CDR3 is CSARAPGAQPQHF. CDR3 coding DNA: TGCAGTGCTAGAGCCCCTGGTGCTCAGCCCCAGCATTTT.

This chain links TRBV6-1 with TRBJ1-3; D is undetermined. Trimming removed 10 bases at V and 0 bases at J, with 10 bases between. CDR1 is MNHNS, CDR2 SASEGT, per germline. The CDR3 length is 13 residues. CDR3: CATQEDSGNTIYF. CDR3 in DNA: TGTGCCACACAAGAAGACTCTGGAAACACCATATATTTT.

This clonotype was counted between two and nine times. V usage is TRBV24-1 and J usage is TRBJ2-1, with a possible D match to TRBD2 (5 bases). Germline V gene sequence: CDR1 KGHDR, CDR2 SFDVKD. V lost 0 bases, J lost 4 bases, and 12 bases lay in between. The CDR3 consists of 16 residues. CDR3 amino acids: CATSDLGGPTYNEQFF. In DNA, the CDR3 is TGTGCCACCAGTGATTTGGGAGGACCTACTTACAATGAGCAGTTCTTC.

This clonotype has only a few counts. The rearrangement uses TRBV12-3 or TRBV12-4 and TRBJ1-1, with 7 bases lining up with TRBD1. The CDR3 runs to 16 residues. V was pared by 1 base and J by 2 bases, with 7 bases of the junction left unmatched. The DNA for the CDR3 is TGTGCCAGCAGTTTAGGAAGTAACAGGGGAAACACTGAAGCTTTCTTT. Protein product: CASSLGSNRGNTEAFF.

This clonotype was detected ten times or more. The chain recombines TRBV27 with TRBJ1-2, with D tentatively TRBD1 (5 bases). CDR3 length: 14 amino acids. Germline-derived CDR1 and CDR2 are MNHEY and SMNVEV (reference sequence). Trimming shortened V by 5 bases and J by 2 bases, and 12 bases separated the two germline ends. CDR3 region: CASSEGRLNYGYTF. In nucleotides, the CDR3 is TGTGCCAGCAGTGAGGGACGGCTAAACTATGGCTACACCTTC.

This clonotype came up a few times. V is TRBV18 and J is TRBJ2-6; 8 bases agree with TRBD1. The CDR3 is made up of 18 amino acids. Germline assignment: CDR1 KGHSH and CDR2 LQKENI. Unmatched junction bases numbered 10, after V lost 6 bases and J lost 0 bases. The CDR3 bases are TGTGCCAGCTCGACGAGGGGGACAGGCGACTCTGGGGCCAACGTCCTGACTTTC. It codes for CASSTRGTGDSGANVLTF.

This chain connects TRBV7-3 to TRBJ2-1; 8 nucleotides align to TRBD2. V lost 2 bases and J lost 7; bases outside the gene matches: 7. CDR3 length: 15 residues. The germline CDR1 and CDR2 sequences are SGHTA and FQGTGA. The CDR3 DNA reads TGTGCCAGCAGCTTAGGGAGCGGGAGTAAAAATGAGCAGTTCTTC. Translated: CASSLGSGSKNEQFF.

This clonotype appeared many times. The J gene is TRBJ2-6, the V gene TRBV9; no firm D call. The CDR3 contains 14 residues. Between the trimmed V and J ends, which lost 0 bases and 0 bases, there was a span of 1 base. Looked up from germline, CDR1 is SGDLS and CDR2 is YYNGEE. This CDR3 is CASSVVSGANVLTF. The CDR3 nucleotides are TGTGCCAGCAGCGTAGTCTCTGGGGCCAACGTCCTGACTTTC.

The table lists this clonotype with a few counts. J is TRBJ1-6 and V is TRBV12-3 or TRBV12-4; TRBD1 might be the D (5 bases). Trimming removed 6 bases from V and 8 bases from J, with 8 bases in between. The length of the CDR3 is 12 residues. The CDR3, as DNA: TGTGCCAGCAGGATAGGGGATTCACCCCTCCACTTT. It encodes CASRIGDSPLHF.

This clonotype was seen more than once but under ten times. The J gene is TRBJ2-1, the V gene TRBV7-3; 9 nucleotides agree with TRBD2. Germline trimming cut 4 bases from V and 10 bases from J; bases unmatched to any gene: 8. Per the germline V gene, CDR1 is SGHTA and CDR2 is FQGTGA. This CDR3 region has 14 residues. The CDR3 region has the DNA TGTGCCAGCAGCTCTAGCGGGGCTACAGGGGAGCAGTTCTTC. Its protein is CASSSSGATGEQFF.

The rearrangement links TRBV5-8 to TRBJ2-5; a possible D gene is TRBD2 (5 bases). The CDR3 consists of 15 residues. The germline gives CDR1 SGHTS, CDR2 YDEGEE. The germline V and J ends were trimmed by 4 bases and 2 bases, with 15 bases remaining between them. The CDR3 protein is CASSPVTGIQETQYF. As DNA, the CDR3 is TGTGCCAGCAGCCCCGTGACGGGGATACAAGAGACCCAGTACTTC.

This clonotype was seen ten or more times. Here the CDR3 DNA reads TGTGCCAGCAGCTTTCGGGAAACAACTAATGAAAAACTGTTTTTT. Residues: CASSFRETTNEKLFF. The chain has TRBV7-9 and TRBJ1-4; no clear D. Germline CDR1 is SEHNR and CDR2 is FQNEAQ (reference sequence). This CDR3 has 15 residues. V dropped 3 bases and J dropped 0 bases, with 8 bases sitting between them.

In its sample, this clonotype was seen a few times. J is TRBJ1-1 and V is TRBV9; D unclear. V lost 5 bases and J 0 bases, leaving 8 bases between the germline ends. Germline V gives CDR1 SGDLS, CDR2 YYNGEE. CDR3 length equals 13 residues. CDR3 in DNA: TGTGCCAGCAGTGACGGACTGAACACTGAAGCTTTCTTT. Translating it yields CASSDGLNTEAFF.

This clonotype was found a few times. The V gene is TRBV28, the J gene TRBJ1-3; D ambiguous. Germline V gene data show CDR1 as MDHEN and CDR2 as SYDVKM. The germline V and J ends were trimmed by 4 bases and 2 bases, with 3 bases remaining between them. The CDR3 contains 12 residues. CDR3 bases: TGTGCCAGCAGTTCTCCTGGAAACACCATATATTTT. Its protein product is CASSSPGNTIYF.

This clonotype was detected only a few times. The CDR3, as DNA: TGCAGTGCTAGAGATTATGAGACACGTAGCAATCAGCCCCAGCATTTT. Protein product: CSARDYETRSNQPQHF. This chain uses TRBV20-1 with TRBJ1-5; the D is unclear. The V gene lost 0 bases and the J gene lost 0 bases, with 12 bases spanning the gap. The CDR3 has 16 amino acids. Germline V gives CDR1 DFQATT, CDR2 SNEGSKA (reference sequence).